This TCR beta chain was recovered during a study of blood T cell repertoires in COVID-19. Across the whole study: The analysed material was cDNA or gDNA that came from T cells, B-cell-depleted T cells, or PBMCs.

Authors' data handling: The authors estimated nucleated cell counts from reference gene primer amplification. The table came from immunoSEQ multiplex PCR; TCRdb's copy has only in-frame clones and leaves some out. The DNA gave D and trimming, while V, J and clone size come from that table. Here the sample spans under 250,000 clones, about 91% being singletons. This CDR3 has 15 residues. J gave up 6 bases and V 2 bases, and 7 bases lay outside the gene matches. Germline lookup yields CDR1 MNHNY and CDR2 SVGAGI (reference sequence). The sample comprised peripheral blood. This receptor was obtained from a woman in her thirties or forties with acute or convalescent COVID-19. The J gene is TRBJ1-5, the V gene TRBV6-6; 7 nucleotides agree with TRBD1. For the CDR3, the DNA is TGTGCCAGCAGTTACCCGACAGGGAAGGGTCAGCCCCAGCATTTT. This gives the protein CASSYPTGKGQPQHF.